This T cell receptor (beta chain) was captured in a study of blood T cell repertoires in COVID-19. The data were produced by immunoSEQ multiplex PCR, yet TCRdb's version contains in-frame clones alone and is incomplete. Of about 200,000 clones listed, 86% are singletons. Germline values: CDR1 MNHEY, CDR2 SMNVEV (reference sequence). Trimming pared 3 bases from V and 2 bases from J, leaving 8 bases between. There are 13 residues in the CDR3. The sequenced sample was peripheral blood. The V call is TRBV27, the J call TRBJ2-7; perhaps TRBD1 as D (5 bases). This TCR derives from a man younger than 40 who had recovered from COVID-19. Here the CDR3 DNA reads TGTGCCAGCAGTTTTGGGGCCACCTACGAGCAGTACTTC. It is translated as CASSFGATYEQYF.